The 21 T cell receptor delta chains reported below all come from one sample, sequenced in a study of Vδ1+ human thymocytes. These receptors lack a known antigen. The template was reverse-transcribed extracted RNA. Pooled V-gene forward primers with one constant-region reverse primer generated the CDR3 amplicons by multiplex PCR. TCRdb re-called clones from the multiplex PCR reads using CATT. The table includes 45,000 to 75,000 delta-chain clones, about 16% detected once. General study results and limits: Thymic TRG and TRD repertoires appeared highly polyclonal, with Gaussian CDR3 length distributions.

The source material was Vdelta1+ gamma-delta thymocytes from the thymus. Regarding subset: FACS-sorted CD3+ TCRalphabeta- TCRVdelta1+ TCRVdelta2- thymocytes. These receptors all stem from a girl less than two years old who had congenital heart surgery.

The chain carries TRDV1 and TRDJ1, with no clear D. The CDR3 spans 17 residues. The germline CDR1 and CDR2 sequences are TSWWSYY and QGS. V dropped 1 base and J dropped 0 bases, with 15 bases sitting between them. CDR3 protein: CALGERAGPLYTDKLIF. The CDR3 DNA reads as TGTGCTCTTGGGGAACGAGCAGGCCCCTTGTACACCGATAAACTCATCTTT.

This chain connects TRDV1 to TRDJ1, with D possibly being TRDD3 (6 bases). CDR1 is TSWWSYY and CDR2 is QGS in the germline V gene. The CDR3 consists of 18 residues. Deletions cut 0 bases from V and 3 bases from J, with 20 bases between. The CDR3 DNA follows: TGTGCTCTTGGGGAACTCGGAACTAGTGGGGATCACTCCGATAAACTCATCTTT. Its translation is CALGELGTSGDHSDKLIF.

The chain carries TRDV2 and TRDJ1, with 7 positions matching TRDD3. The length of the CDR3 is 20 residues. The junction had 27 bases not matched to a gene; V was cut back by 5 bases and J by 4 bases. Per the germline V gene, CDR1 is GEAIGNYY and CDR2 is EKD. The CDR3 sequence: CACVGYGDGGDMRSIDKLIF. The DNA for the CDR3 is TGTGCCTGTGTTGGGTACGGGGATGGGGGAGACATGCGGTCGATCGATAAACTCATCTTT.

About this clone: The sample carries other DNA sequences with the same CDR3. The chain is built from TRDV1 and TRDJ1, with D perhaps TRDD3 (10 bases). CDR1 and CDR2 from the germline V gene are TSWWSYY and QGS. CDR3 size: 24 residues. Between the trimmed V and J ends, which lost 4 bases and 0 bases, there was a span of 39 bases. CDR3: CALGVTALTFLPVLGDFYTDKLIF. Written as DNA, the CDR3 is TGTGCTCTTGGGGTGACCGCCCTTACCTTCCTACCCGTACTGGGGGATTTCTACACCGATAAACTCATCTTT.

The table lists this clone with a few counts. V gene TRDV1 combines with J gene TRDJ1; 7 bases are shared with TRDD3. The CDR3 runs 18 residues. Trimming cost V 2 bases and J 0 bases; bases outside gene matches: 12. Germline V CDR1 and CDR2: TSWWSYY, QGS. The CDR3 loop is CALGEGALWGEYTDKLIF. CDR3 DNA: TGTGCTCTTGGGGAAGGAGCCCTCTGGGGGGAGTACACCGATAAACTCATCTTT.

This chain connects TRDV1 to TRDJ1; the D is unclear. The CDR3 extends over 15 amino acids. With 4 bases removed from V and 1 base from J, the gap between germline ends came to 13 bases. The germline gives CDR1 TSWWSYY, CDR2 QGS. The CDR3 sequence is CALGGGVSLTDKLIF. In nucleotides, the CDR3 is TGTGCTCTTGGGGGAGGAGTATCTCTCACCGATAAACTCATCTTT.

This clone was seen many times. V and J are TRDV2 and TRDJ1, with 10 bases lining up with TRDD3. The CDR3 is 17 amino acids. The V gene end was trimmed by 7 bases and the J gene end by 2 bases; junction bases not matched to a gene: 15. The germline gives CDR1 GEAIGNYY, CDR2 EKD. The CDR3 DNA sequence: TGTGCCTGGCTCCTCTATACTGGGGGATGGGGGACCGATAAACTCATCTTT. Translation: CAWLLYTGGWGTDKLIF.

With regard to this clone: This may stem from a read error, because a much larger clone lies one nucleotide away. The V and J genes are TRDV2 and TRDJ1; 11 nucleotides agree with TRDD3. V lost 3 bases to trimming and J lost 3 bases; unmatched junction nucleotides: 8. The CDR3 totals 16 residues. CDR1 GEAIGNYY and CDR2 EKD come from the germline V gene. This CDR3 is CACDQSWGILADKLIF. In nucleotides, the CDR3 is TGTGCCTGTGACCAGTCCTGGGGGATACTTGCCGATAAACTCATCTTT.

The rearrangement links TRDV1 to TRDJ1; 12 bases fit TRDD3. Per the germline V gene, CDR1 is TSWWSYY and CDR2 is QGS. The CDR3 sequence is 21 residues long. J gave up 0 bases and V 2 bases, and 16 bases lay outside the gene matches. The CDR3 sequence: CALGEGTLVLGDTDHTDKLIF. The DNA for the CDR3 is TGTGCTCTTGGGGAAGGCACCCTGGTACTGGGGGATACAGACCACACCGATAAACTCATCTTT.

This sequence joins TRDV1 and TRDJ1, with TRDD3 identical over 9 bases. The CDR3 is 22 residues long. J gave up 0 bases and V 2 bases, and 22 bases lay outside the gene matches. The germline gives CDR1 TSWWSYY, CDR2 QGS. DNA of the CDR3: TGTGCTCTTGGGGAATTTAACCGTCTGGGGGATGAAGCCATCCGGGACACCGATAAACTCATCTTT. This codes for CALGEFNRLGDEAIRDTDKLIF.

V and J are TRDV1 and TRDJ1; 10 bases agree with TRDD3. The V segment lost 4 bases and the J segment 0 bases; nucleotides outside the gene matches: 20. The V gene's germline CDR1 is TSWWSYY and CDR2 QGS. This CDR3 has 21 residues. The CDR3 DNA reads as TGTGCTCTTGGGGCCACAAGCCTTCCGTTCGGGGGGATACGGGACACCGATAAACTCATCTTT. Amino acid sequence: CALGATSLPFGGIRDTDKLIF.

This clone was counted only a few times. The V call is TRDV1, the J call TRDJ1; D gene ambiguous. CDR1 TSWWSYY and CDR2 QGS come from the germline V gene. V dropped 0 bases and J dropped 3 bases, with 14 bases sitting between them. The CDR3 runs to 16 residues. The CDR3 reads CALGELHDRCPDKLIF. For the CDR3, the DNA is TGTGCTCTTGGGGAACTTCATGATAGGTGTCCCGATAAACTCATCTTT.

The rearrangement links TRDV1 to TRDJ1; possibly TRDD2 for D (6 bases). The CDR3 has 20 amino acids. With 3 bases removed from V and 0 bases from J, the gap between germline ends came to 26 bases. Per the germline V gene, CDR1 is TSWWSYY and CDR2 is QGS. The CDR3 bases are TGTGCTCTTGGGGAGGCCTTCCCATTACTTGGGGACCCCGACACCGATAAACTCATCTTT. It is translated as CALGEAFPLLGDPDTDKLIF.

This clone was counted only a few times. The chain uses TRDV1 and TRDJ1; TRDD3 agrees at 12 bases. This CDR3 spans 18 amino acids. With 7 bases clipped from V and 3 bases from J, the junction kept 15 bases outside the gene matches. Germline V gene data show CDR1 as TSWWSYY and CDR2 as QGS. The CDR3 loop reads CALVDEGTGGYSADKLIF. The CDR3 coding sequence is TGTGCTCTTGTTGATGAGGGCACTGGGGGATACAGCGCCGATAAACTCATCTTT.

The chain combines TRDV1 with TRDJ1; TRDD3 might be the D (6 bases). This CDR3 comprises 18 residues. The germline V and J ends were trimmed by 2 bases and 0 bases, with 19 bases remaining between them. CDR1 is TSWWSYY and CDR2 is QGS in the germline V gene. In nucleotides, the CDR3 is TGTGCTCTTGGGGAAACCCGTACTGGGCGATACAACACCGATAAACTCATCTTT. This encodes CALGETRTGRYNTDKLIF.

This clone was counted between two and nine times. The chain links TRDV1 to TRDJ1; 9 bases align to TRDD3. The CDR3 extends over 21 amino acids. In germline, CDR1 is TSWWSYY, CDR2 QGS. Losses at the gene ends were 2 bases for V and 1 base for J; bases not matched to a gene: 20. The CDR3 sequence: CALGEGPTYWGTVITTDKLIF. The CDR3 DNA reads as TGTGCTCTTGGGGAAGGTCCGACCTACTGGGGGACCGTCATTACCACCGATAAACTCATCTTT.

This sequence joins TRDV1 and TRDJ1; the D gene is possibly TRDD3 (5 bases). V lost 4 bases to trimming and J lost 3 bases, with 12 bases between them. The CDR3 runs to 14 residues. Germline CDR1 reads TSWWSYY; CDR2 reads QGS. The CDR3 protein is CALGAADISDKLIF. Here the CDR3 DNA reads TGTGCTCTTGGGGCCGCGGATATCTCCGATAAACTCATCTTT.

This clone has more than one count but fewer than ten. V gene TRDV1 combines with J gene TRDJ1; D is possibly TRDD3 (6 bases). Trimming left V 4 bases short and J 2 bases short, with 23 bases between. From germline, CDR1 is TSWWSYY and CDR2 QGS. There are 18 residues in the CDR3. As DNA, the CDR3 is TGTGCTCTTGGGGCCCGCTGGGGCCCCGAGGTGAGGACCGATAAACTCATCTTT. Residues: CALGARWGPEVRTDKLIF.

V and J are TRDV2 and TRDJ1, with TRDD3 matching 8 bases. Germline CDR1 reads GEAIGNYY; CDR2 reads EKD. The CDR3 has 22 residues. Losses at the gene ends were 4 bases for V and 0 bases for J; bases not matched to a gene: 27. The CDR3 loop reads CACEGLYGGGSPRPSYTDKLIF. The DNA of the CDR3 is TGTGCCTGTGAGGGACTGTACGGTGGGGGATCCCCTCGTCCCTCGTACACCGATAAACTCATCTTT.

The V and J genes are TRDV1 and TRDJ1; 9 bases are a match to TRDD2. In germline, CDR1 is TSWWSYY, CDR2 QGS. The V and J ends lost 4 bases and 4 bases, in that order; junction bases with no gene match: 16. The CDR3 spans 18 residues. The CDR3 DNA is TGTGCTCTTGGGGCGCACCTTCCTACGCCCTACCGGTTCGATAAACTCATCTTT. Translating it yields CALGAHLPTPYRFDKLIF.

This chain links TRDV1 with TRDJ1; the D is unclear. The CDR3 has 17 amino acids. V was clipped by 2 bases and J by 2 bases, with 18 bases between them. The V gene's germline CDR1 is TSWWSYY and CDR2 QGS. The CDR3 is CALGESLLTGGTDKLIF. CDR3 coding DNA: TGTGCTCTTGGGGAATCCTTGCTAACAGGTGGGACCGATAAACTCATCTTT.